The following is a T cell receptor (beta chain) sequence with its context. Its specificity is not known. This specimen comes from a study of cytomegalovirus exposure and HLA in healthy donors. Study-wide points: Most TCRs appeared rarely, but some public TCRs recurred in many donors.

The CDR3 has 14 amino acids. CDR1 and CDR2 (germline): MNHEY, SVGAGI. Both 60 Vbeta primers and 13 Jbeta primers went into the PCR. The protocol was immunoSEQ multiplex PCR, while the TCRdb copy is restricted to in-frame clones and leaves out a portion. The sample has about 160,000 clones; approximately 88% are singletons. This rearrangement joins TRBV6-5 to TRBJ2-5, with TRBD1 matching 7 bases. Near its end, the DNA agrees better with TRBJ2-7, so the J call may be wrong. The clonotype originates from a boy aged 2-9 years in good health and CMV-seronegative. Sequencing used PBMCs. CDR3 sequence reads: CASSRQGLSYEQYF. CDR3 bases: TGTGCCAGCAGTAGACAGGGTTTGTCCTACGAGCAGTACTTC.